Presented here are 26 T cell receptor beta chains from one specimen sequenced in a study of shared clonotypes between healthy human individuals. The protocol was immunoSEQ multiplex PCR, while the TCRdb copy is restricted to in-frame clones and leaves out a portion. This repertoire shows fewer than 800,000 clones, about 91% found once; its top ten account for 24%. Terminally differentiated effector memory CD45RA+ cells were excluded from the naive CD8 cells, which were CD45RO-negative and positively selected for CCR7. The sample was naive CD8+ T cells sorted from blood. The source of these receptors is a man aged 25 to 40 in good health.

The CDR3 DNA is TGTGCCAGCAGCTTTTCAGGGGGCTCCTACGAGCAGTACTTC. Protein: CASSFSGGSYEQYF. V gene TRBV7-3 combines with J gene TRBJ2-7; 7 bases agree with TRBD1. Germline lookup yields CDR1 SGHTA and CDR2 FQGTGA. With V trimmed by 3 bases and J by 0 bases, 2 bases remained unmatched. The CDR3 consists of 14 residues. The full variable domain, in which reference TRBV7-3 and TRBJ2-7 provide the parts outside the CDR3, is GAGVSQTPSNKVTEKGKYVELRCDPISGHTALYWYRQSLGQGPEFLIYFQGTGAADDSGLPNDRFFAVRPEGSVSTLKIQRTERGDSAVYLCASSFSGGSYEQYFGPGTRLTVT.

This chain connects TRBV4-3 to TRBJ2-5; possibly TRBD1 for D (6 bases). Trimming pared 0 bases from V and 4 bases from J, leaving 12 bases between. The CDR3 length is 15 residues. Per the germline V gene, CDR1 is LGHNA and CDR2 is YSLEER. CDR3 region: CASSQDGRGLETQYF. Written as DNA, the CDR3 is TGCGCCAGCAGCCAAGATGGCAGGGGTTTAGAGACCCAGTACTTC.

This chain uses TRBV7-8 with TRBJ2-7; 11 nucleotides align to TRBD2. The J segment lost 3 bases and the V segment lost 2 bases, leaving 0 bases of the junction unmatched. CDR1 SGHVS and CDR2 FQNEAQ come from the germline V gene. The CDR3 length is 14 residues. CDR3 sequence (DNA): TGTGCCAGCAGCTTACTAGCGGGAGGCTACGAGCAGTACTTC. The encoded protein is CASSLLAGGYEQYF.

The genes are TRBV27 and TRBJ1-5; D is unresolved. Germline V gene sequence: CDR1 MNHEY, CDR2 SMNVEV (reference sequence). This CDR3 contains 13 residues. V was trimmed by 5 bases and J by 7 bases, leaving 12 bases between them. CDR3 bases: TGTGCCAGCAGTCAGGACCCCGGGCAGCCCCAGCATTTT. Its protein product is CASSQDPGQPQHF.

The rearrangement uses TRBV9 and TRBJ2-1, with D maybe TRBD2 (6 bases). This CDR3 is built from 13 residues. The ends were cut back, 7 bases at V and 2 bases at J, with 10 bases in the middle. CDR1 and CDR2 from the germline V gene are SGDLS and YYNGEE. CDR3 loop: CASGGQPYNEQFF. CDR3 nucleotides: TGTGCCAGCGGAGGGCAGCCCTACAATGAGCAGTTCTTC.

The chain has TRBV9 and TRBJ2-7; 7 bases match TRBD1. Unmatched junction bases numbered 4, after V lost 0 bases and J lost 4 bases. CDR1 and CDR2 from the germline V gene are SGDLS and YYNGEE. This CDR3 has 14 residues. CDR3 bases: TGTGCCAGCAGCGTAGGACAGGGCGAATACGAGCAGTACTTC. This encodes CASSVGQGEYEQYF.

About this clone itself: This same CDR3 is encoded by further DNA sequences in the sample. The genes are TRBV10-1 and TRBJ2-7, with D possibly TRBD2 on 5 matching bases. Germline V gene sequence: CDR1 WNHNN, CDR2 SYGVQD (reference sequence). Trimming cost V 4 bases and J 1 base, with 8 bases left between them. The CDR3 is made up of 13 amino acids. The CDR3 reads CASSVGASYEQYF. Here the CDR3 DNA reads TGCGCCAGCAGTGTGGGAGCTTCCTACGAGCAGTACTTC.

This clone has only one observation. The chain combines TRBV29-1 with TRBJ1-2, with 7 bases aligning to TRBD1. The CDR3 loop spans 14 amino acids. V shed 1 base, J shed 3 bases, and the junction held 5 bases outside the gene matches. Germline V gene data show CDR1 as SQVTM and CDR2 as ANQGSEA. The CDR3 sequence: CSVEAGGQHYGYTF. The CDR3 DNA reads TGCAGCGTTGAAGCGGGGGGACAGCACTATGGCTACACCTTC.

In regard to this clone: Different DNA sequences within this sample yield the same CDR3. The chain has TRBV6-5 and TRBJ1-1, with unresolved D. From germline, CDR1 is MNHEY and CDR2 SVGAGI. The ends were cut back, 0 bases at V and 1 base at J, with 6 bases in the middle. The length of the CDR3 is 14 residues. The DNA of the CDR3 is TGTGCCAGCAGTTACTCGGCAGGGAACACTGAAGCTTTCTTT. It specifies CASSYSAGNTEAFF.

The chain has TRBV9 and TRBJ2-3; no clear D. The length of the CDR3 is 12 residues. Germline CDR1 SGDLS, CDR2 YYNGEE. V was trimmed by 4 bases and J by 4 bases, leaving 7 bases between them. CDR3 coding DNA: TGTGCCAGCAGCCAAGGCGCAGATACGCAGTATTTT. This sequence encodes CASSQGADTQYF. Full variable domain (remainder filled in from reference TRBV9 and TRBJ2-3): DSGVTQTPKHLITATGQRVTLRCSPRSGDLSVYWYQQSLDQGLQFLIQYYNGEERAKGNILERFSAQQFPDLHSELNLSSLELGDSALYFCASSQGADTQYFGPGTRLTVL.

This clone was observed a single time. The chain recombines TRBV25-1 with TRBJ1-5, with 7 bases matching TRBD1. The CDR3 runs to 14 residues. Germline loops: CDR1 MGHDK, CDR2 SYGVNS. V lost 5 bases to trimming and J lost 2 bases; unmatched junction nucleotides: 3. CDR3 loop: CASSTTGGNQPQHF. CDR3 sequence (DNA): TGTGCCAGCAGTACTACAGGGGGCAATCAGCCCCAGCATTTT.

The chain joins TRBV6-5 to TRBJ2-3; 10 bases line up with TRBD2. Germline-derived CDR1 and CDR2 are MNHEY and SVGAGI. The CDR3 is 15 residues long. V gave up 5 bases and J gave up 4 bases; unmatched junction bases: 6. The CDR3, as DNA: TGTGCCAGCAGTGCTAGCGGGAGCTGGGCAGATACGCAGTATTTT. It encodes CASSASGSWADTQYF.

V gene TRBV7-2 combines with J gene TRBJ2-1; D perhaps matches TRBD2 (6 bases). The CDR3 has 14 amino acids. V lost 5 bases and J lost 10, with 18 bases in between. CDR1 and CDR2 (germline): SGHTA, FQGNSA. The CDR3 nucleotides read TGTGCCAGCAGCCCGCCGACTAGGGTAAGGGAGCAGTTCTTC. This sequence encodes CASSPPTRVREQFF.

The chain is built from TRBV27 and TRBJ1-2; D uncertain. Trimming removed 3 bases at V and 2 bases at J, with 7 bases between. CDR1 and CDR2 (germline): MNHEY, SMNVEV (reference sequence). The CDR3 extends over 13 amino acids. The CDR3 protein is CASSLVQNYGYTF. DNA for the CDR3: TGTGCCAGCAGTTTGGTCCAGAACTATGGCTACACCTTC.

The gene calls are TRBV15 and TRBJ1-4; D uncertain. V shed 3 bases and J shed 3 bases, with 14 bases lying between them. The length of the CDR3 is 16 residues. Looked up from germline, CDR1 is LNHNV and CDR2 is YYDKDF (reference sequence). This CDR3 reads CATSSVDPRPNEKLFF. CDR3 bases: TGTGCCACCAGCAGCGTAGACCCTCGGCCTAATGAAAAACTGTTTTTT.

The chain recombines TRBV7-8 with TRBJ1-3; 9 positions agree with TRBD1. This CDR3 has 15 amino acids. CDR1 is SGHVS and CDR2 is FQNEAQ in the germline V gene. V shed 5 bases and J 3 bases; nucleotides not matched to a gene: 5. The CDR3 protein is CASSRTGDDGNTIYF. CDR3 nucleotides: TGTGCCAGCAGCCGGACAGGGGATGATGGAAACACCATATATTTT.

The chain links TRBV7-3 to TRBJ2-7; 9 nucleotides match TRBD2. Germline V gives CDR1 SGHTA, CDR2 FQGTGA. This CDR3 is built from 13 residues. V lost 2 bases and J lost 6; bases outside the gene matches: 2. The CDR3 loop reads CASSLGGLAEQYF. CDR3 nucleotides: TGTGCCAGCAGCTTAGGGGGACTAGCCGAGCAGTACTTC.

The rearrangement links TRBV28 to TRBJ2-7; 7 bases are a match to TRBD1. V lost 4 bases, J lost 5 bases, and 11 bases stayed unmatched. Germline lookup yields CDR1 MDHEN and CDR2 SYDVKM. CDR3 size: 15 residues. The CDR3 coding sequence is TGTGCCAGCAGTTGGGACAGCTCCCGAGGGGACGAGCAGTACTTC. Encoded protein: CASSWDSSRGDEQYF.

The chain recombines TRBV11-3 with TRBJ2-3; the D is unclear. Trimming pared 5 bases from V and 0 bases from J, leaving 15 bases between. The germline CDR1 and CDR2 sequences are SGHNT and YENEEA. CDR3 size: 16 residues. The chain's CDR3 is CASSQRGTVSTDTQYF. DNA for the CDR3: TGTGCCAGCAGCCAAAGAGGTACAGTTAGCACAGATACGCAGTATTTT. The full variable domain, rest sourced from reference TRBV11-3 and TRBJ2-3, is EAGVVQSPRYKIIEKKQPVAFWCNPISGHNTLYWYLQNLGQGPELLIRYENEEAVDDSQLPKDRFSAERLKGVDSTLKIQPAELGDSAVYLCASSQRGTVSTDTQYFGPGTRLTVL.

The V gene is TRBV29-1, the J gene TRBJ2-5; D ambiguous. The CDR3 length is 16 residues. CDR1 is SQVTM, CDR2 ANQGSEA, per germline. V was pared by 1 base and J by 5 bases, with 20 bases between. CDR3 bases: TGCAGCGTTGAAGGGACGATTGGTGGGTCGTGGGAGACCCAGTACTTC. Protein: CSVEGTIGGSWETQYF.

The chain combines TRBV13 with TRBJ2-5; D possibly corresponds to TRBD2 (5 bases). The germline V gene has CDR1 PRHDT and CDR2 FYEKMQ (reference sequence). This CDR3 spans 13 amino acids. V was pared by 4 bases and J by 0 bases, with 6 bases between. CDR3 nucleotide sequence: TGTGCCAGCAGCTCGGGGTACCAAGAGACCCAGTACTTC. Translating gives CASSSGYQETQYF. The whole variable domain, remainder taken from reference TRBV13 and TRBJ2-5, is AAGVIQSPRHLIKEKRETATLKCYPIPRHDTVYWYQQGPGQDPQFLISFYEKMQSDKGSIPDRFSAQQFSDYHSELNMSSLELGDSALYFCASSSGYQETQYFGPGTRLLVL.

Here the CDR3 reads CASRPQTGYHEQYF. The CDR3 DNA is TGTGCCAGCAGGCCCCAGACAGGGTACCACGAGCAGTACTTC. V is TRBV13 and J is TRBJ2-7; 7 nucleotides match TRBD1. This CDR3 is built from 14 residues. The junction had 10 bases not matched to a gene; V was cut back by 6 bases and J by 5 bases. Germline loops: CDR1 PRHDT, CDR2 FYEKMQ (reference sequence).

In nucleotides, the CDR3 is TGTGCCAGCAGCCAAGGAGCTAGCGGGAGGGCCGGCGAGCAGTACTTC. It encodes CASSQGASGRAGEQYF. V gene TRBV14 combines with J gene TRBJ2-7; 12 positions agree with TRBD2. Germline V gene lookup returns CDR1 SGHDN and CDR2 FVKESK. Germline trimming cut 1 base from V and 6 bases from J; bases unmatched to any gene: 7. This CDR3 is built from 16 residues.

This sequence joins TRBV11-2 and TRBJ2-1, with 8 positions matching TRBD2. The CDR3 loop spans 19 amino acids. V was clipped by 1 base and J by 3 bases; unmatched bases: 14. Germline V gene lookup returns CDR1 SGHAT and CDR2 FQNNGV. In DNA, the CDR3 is TGTGCCAGCAGCTTAGGGCCTGGCGGGGGGATAACGCGCTACAATGAGCAGTTCTTC. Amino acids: CASSLGPGGGITRYNEQFF.

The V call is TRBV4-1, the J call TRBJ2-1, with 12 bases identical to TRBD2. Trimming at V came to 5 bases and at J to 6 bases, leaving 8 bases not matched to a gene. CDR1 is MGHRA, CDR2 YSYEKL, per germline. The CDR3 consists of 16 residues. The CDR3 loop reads CASSKRLAGDSNEQFF. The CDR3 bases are TGCGCCAGCAGCAAAAGACTAGCGGGAGATAGCAATGAGCAGTTCTTC.

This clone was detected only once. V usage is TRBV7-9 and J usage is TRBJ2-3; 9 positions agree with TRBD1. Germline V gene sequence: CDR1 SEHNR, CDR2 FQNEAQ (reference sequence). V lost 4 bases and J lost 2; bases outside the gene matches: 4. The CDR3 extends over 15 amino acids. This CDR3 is CASSYRDRDTDTQYF. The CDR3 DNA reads TGTGCCAGCAGCTACCGGGACAGGGACACAGATACGCAGTATTTT.